A single TCR beta chain is shown here with its context. This specimen comes from a study of a mutant IDH1 vaccine in newly diagnosed glioma. Study details: Beforehand, treatment had been radiotherapy, temozolomide, or both; the majority received both.

With 1 base removed from V and 6 bases from J, the gap between germline ends came to 12 bases. The CDR3 runs to 14 residues. Per the germline V gene, CDR1 is SGDLS and CDR2 is YYNGEE. Time point of the sample: baseline, week 1 (first vaccination visit). Treatment of the sample: pre-vaccination baseline after standard-of-care therapy. TCRdb keeps only in-frame clones here, not all; method: immunoSEQ multiplex PCR. The data contain about 92,000 clones, roughly 80% of them singletons. The chain recombines TRBV9 with TRBJ2-3; maybe TRBD2 (6 bases). The receptor's source is a woman aged 45-59 years with glioma. This material consisted of PBMCs, taken from a glioma patient treated with radiotherapy, temozolomide or both. CDR3 residues: CASSVIGSSDTQYF. The CDR3 coding sequence is TGTGCCAGCAGCGTAATCGGGAGCAGCGATACGCAGTATTTT.